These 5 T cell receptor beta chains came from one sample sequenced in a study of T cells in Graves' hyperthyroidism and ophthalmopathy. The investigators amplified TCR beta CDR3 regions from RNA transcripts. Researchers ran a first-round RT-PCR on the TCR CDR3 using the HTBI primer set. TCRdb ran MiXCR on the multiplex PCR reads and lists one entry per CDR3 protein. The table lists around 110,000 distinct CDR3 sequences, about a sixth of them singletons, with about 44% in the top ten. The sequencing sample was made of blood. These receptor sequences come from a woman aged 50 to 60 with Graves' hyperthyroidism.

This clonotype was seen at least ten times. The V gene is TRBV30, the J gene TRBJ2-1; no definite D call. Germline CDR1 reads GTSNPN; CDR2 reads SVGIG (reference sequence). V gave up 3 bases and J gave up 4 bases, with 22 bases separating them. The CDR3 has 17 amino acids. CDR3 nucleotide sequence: TGTGCCTGGAGCCCGAGGACCGGCCCCTATCTATACAATGAGCAGTTCTTC. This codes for CAWSPRTGPYLYNEQFF.

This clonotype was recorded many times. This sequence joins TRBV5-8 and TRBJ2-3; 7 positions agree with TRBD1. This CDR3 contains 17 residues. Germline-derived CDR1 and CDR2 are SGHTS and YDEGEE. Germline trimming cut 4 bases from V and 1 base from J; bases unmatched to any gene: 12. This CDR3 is CASSLDFPGTGTDTQYF. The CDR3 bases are TGTGCCAGCAGCCTTGACTTTCCCGGGACAGGCACAGATACGCAGTATTTT.

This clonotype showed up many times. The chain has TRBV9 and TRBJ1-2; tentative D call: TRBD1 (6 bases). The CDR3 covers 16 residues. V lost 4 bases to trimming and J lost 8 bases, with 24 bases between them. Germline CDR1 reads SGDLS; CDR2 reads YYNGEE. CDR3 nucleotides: TGTGCCAGCAGCAATGAACCCGGGACAAGCCGAGGGGGCTACACCTTC. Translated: CASSNEPGTSRGGYTF.

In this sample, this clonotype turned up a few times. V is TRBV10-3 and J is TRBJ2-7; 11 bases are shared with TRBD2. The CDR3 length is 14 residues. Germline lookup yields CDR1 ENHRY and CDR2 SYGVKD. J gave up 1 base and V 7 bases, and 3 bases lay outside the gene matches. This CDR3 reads CAITRTSGSYEQYF. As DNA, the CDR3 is TGTGCCATCACACGGACTAGCGGGTCCTACGAGCAGTACTTC.

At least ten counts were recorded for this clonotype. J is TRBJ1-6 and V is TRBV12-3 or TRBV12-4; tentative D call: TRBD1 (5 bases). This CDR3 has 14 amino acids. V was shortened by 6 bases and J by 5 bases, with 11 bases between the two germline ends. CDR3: CASSQGSDNSPLHF. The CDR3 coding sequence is TGTGCCAGCAGCCAGGGTAGCGATAATTCACCCCTCCACTTT.